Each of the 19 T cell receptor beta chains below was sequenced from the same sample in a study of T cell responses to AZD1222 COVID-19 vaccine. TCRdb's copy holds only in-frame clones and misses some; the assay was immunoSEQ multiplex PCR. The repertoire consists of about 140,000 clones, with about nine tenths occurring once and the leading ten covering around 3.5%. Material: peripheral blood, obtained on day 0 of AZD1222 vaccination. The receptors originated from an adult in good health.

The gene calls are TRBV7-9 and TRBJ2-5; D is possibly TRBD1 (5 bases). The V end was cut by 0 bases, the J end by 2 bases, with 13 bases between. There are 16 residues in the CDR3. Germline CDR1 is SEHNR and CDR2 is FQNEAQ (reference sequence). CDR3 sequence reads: CASSLAWRQSQETQYF. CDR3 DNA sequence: TGTGCCAGCAGCTTAGCATGGAGACAGTCGCAAGAGACCCAGTACTTC. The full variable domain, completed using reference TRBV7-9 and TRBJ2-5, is DTGVSQNPRHKITKRGQNVTFRCDPISEHNRLYWYRQTLGQGPEFLTYFQNEAQLEKSRLLSDRFSAERPKGSFSTLEIQRTEQGDSAMYLCASSLAWRQSQETQYFGPGTRLLVL.

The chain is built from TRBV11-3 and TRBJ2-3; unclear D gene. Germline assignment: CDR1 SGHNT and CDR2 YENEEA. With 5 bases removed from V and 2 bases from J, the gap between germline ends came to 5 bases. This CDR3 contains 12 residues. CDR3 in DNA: TGTGCCAGCAGCCGTTTCACAGATACGCAGTATTTT. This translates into CASSRFTDTQYF.

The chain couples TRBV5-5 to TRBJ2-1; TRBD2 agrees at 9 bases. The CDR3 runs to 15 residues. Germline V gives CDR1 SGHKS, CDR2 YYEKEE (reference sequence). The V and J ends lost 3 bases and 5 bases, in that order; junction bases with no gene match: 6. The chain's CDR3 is CASSSLAGLDNEQFF. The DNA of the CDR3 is TGTGCCAGCAGCTCGCTAGCGGGGCTAGACAATGAGCAGTTCTTC.

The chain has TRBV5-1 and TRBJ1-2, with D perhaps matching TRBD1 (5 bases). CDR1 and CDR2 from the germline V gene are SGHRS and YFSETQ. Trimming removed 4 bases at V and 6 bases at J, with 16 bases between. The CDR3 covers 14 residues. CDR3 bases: TGCGCCAGCAGCGGATCGAGACAGTCGAATGGCTACACCTTC. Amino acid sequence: CASSGSRQSNGYTF. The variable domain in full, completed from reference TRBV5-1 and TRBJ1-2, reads KAGVTQTPRYLIKTRGQQVTLSCSPISGHRSVSWYQQTPGQGLQFLFEYFSETQRNKGNFPGRFSGRQFSNSRSEMNVSTLELGDSALYLCASSGSRQSNGYTFGSGTRLTVV.

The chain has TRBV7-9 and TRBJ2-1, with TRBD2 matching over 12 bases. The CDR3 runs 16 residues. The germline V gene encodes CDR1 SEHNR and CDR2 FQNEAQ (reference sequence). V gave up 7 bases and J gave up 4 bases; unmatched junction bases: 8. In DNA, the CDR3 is TGTGCCAGCACCGAAACCGGGACTAGCGGGTACAATGAGCAGTTCTTC. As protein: CASTETGTSGYNEQFF.

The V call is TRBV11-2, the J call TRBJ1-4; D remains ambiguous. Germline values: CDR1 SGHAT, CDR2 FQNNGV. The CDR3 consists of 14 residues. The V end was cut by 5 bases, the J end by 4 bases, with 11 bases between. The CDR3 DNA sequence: TGTGCCAGCAGCCCGGGCCGATTTAATGAAAAACTGTTTTTT. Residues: CASSPGRFNEKLFF. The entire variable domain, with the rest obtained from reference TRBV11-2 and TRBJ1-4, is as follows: EAGVAQSPRYKIIEKRQSVAFWCNPISGHATLYWYQQILGQGPKLLIQFQNNGVVDDSQLPKDRFSAERLKGVDSTLKIQPAKLEDSAVYLCASSPGRFNEKLFFGSGTQLSVL.

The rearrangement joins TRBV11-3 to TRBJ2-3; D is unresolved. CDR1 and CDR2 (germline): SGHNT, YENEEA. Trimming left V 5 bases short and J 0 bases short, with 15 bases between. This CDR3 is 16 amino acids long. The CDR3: CASSIFDLTSTDTQYF. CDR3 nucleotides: TGTGCCAGCAGCATTTTCGATTTGACTAGCACAGATACGCAGTATTTT.

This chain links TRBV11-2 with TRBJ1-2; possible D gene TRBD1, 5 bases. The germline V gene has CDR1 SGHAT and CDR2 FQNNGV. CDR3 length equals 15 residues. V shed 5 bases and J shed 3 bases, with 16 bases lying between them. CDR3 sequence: CASSPPGRAYYGYTF. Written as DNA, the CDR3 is TGTGCCAGCAGCCCCCCGGGGCGGGCCTACTATGGCTACACCTTC.

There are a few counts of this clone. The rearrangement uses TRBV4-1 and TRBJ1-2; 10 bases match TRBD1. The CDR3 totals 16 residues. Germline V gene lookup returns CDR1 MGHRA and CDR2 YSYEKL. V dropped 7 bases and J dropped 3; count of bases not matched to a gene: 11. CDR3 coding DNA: TGCGCCAGCAACCGTTTGGTCGGGACAGGGGACTATGGCTACACCTTC. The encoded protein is CASNRLVGTGDYGYTF.

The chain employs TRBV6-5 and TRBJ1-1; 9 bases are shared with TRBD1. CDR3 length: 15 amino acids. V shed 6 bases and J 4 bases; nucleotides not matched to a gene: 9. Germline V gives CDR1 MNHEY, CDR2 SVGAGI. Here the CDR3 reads CASSQGGQGITEAFF. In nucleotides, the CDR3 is TGTGCCAGCAGCCAAGGGGGACAGGGAATCACTGAAGCTTTCTTT.

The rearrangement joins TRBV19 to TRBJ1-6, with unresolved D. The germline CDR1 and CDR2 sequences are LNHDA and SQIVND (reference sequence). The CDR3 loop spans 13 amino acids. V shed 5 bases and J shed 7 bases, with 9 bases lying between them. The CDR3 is CASSGGSNSPLHF. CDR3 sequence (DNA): TGTGCCAGTAGTGGAGGTTCAAATTCACCCCTCCACTTT.

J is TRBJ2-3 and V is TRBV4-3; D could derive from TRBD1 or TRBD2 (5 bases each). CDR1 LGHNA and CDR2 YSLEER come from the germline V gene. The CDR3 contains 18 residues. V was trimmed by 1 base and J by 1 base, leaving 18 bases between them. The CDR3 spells CASSQAPSGGLGTDTQYF. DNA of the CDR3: TGCGCCAGCAGCCAAGCCCCATCTGGGGGTTTGGGCACAGATACGCAGTATTTT.

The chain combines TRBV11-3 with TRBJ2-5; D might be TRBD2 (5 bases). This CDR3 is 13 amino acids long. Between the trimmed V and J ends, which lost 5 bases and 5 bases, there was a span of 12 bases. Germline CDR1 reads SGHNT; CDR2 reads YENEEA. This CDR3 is CASSPNTRETQYF. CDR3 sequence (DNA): TGTGCCAGCAGCCCGAACACTAGGGAGACCCAGTACTTC. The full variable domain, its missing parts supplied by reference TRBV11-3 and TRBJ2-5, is EAGVVQSPRYKIIEKKQPVAFWCNPISGHNTLYWYLQNLGQGPELLIRYENEEAVDDSQLPKDRFSAERLKGVDSTLKIQPAELGDSAVYLCASSPNTRETQYFGPGTRLLVL.

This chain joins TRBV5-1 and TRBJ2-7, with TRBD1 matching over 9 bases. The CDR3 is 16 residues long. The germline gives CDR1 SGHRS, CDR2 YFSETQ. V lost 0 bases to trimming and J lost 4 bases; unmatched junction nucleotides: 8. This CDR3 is CASSLVNTGGRYEQYF. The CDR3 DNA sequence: TGCGCCAGCAGCTTGGTAAATACAGGGGGCCGGTACGAGCAGTACTTC.

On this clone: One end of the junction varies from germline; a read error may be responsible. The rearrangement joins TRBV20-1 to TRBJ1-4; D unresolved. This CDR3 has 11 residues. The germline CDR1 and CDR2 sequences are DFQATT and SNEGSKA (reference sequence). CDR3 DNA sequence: TGTAGTACCAAGGTCGGTGAAAAACTGTTTTTT. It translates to CSTKVGEKLFF.

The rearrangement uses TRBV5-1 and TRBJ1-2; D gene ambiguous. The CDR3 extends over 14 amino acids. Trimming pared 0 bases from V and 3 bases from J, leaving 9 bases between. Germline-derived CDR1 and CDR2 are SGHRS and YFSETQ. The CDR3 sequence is CASSLAWADYGYTF. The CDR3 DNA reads TGCGCCAGCAGCTTGGCCTGGGCGGACTATGGCTACACCTTC.

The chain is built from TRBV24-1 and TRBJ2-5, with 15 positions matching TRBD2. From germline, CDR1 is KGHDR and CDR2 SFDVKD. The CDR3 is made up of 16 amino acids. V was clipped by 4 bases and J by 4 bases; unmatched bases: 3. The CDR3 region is CATSDVGLAGGETQYF. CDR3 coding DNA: TGTGCCACCAGTGACGTGGGACTAGCGGGAGGAGAGACCCAGTACTTC.

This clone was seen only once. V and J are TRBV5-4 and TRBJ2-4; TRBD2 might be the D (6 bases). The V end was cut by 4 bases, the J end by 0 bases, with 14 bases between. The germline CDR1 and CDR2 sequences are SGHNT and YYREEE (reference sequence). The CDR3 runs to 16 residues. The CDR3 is CASSLGGTLAKNIQYF. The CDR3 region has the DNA TGTGCCAGCAGCCTGGGAGGTACGCTAGCCAAAAACATTCAGTACTTC.

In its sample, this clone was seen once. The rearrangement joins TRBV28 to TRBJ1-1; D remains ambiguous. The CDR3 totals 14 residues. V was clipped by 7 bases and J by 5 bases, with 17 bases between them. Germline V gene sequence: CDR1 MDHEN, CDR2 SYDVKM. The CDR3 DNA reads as TGTGCCAGCAACCCCTCCGGGAGGCCGACTGAAGCTTTCTTT. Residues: CASNPSGRPTEAFF.